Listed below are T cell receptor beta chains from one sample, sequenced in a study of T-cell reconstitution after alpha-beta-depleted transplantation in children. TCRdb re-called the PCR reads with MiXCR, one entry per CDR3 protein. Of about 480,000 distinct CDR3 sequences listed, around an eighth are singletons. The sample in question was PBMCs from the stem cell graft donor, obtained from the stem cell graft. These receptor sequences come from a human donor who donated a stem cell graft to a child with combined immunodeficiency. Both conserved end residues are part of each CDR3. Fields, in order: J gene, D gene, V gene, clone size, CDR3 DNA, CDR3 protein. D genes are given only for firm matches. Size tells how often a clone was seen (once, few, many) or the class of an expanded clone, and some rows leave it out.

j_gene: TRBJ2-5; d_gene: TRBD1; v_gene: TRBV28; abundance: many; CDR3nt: TGTGCCAGCAGTTTTCGTACAGGGGTCCAAGAGACCCAGTACTTC; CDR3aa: CASSFRTGVQETQYF
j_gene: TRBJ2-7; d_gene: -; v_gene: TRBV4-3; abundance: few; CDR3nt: TGCGCCAGCAGCTTATTACAGGGAGGAGAGCAGTACTTC; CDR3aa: CASSLLQGGEQYF
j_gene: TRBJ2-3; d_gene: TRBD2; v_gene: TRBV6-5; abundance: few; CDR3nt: TGTGCCAGCAGTTTGGAGCGGGGGGATGCAAATACGCAGTATTTT; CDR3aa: CASSLERGDANTQYF
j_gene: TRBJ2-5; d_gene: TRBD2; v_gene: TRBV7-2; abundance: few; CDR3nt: TGTGCCAGCAGCTTAGCGTCGACCGGGACTATGTGGGAGACCCAGTACTTC; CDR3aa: CASSLASTGTMWETQYF
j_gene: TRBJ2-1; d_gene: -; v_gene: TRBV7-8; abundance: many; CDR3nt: TGTGCCAGCAGCCCTAGTAAGATCCCAGCCTTCAATGAGCAGTTCTTC; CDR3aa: CASSPSKIPAFNEQFF
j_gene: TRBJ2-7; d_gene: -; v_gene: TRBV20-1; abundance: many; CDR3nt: TGCAGTGTCCGGGGGGACACCTACGAGCAGTACTTC; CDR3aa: CSVRGDTYEQYF
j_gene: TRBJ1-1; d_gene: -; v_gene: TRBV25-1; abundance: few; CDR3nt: TGTGCCAGCAGTGAATTCGGCAGAGAAGCTTTCTTT; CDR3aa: CASSEFGREAFF
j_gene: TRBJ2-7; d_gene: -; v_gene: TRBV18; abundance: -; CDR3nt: TGTGCCAGCTCACTAAGCGGAATTTCCTACGAGCAGTACTTC; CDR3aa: CASSLSGISYEQYF
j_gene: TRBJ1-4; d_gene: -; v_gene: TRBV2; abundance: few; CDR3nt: TGTGCCAGCAGTGAAGCTTTACCCAATGAAAAACTGTTTTTT; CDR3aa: CASSEALPNEKLFF
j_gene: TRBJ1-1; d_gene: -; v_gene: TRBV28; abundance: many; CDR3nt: TGTGCCAGCAGTACCGGGACAAAGAACACTGAAGCTTTCTTT; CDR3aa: CASSTGTKNTEAFF
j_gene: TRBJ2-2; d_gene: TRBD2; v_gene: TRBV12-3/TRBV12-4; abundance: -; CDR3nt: TGTGCCAGCAGTTTTATGGTGGGCGGGACTAGCCCCCGCTCGAACACCGGGGAGCTGTTTTTT; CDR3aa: CASSFMVGGTSPRSNTGELFF
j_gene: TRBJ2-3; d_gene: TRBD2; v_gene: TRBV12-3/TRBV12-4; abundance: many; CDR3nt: TGTGCCAGCAGTTTCGGACTAGCGGGGGTGACAGATACGCAGTATTTT; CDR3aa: CASSFGLAGVTDTQYF
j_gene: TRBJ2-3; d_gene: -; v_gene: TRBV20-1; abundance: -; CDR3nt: TGCAGTGCTAGAGCCAAGGCGGCTACCAACCCAGATACGCAGTATTTT; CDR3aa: CSARAKAATNPDTQYF
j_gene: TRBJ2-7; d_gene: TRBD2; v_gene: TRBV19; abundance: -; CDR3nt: TGTGCCACCCGGGGGGAATCGGAGCAGTACTTC; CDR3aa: CATRGESEQYF
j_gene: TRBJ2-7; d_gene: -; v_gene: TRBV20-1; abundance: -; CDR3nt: TGCCGTGGGGGAGCGGTTACCTACGAGCAGTACTTC; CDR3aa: CRGGAVTYEQYF
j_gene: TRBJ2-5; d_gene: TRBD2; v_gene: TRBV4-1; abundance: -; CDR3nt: TGCGCCAGCAGCCATATTCTAAGGGGCGGGAGTGAACAGACCCAGTACTTC; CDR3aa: CASSHILRGGSEQTQYF